These T cell receptor beta chains were read from a single sample in a study of T cell responses to AZD1222 COVID-19 vaccine. Sequenced by immunoSEQ multiplex PCR; TCRdb stores in-frame clones only, minus some. The sample has some 120,000 clones; over 75% are singletons. Sequencing used peripheral blood, obtained on day 0 of MenACWY control vaccination. The receptors stem from an adult in good health. Each CDR3 is given with its conserved first and last residue. The D gene is left open where the match is weak. Part of the rows lack a size; the others show once, few, many or a class for expanded clones.

J: TRBJ1-2
size: -
V: TRBV7-9
D: -
CDR3: CASSLEGYGYTF
DNA: TGTGCCAGCAGCTTAGAGGGCTATGGCTACACCTTC

J: TRBJ2-2
size: -
V: TRBV28
D: -
CDR3: CASSRGLPYTGELFF
DNA: TGTGCCAGCAGCCGGGGCCTGCCGTACACCGGGGAGCTGTTTTTT

J: TRBJ1-2
size: -
V: TRBV6-5
D: -
CDR3: CASSYSTSSRFYGYTF
DNA: TGTGCCAGCAGTTACTCGACCTCTAGCCGCTTCTATGGCTACACCTTC

J: TRBJ1-1
size: -
V: TRBV7-9
D: -
CDR3: CASSGGTEAFF
DNA: TGTGCCAGCAGCGGGGGGACTGAAGCTTTCTTT

J: TRBJ1-4
size: -
V: TRBV28
D: -
CDR3: CASSPGTLGNEKLFF
DNA: TGTGCCAGCAGTCCCGGGACCCTTGGGAATGAAAAACTGTTTTTT

J: TRBJ1-5
size: -
V: TRBV30
D: -
CDR3: CAWSPALGYQPQHF
DNA: TGTGCCTGGAGCCCTGCCTTGGGCTATCAGCCCCAGCATTTT

J: TRBJ2-7
size: few
V: TRBV7-6
D: TRBD2
CDR3: CASSPSSGSYEQYF
DNA: TGTGCCAGCAGCCCCTCTAGCGGGAGCTACGAGCAGTACTTC

J: TRBJ2-7
size: -
V: TRBV7-3
D: TRBD2
CDR3: CASSLTSGSQYEQYF
DNA: TGTGCCAGCAGCTTGACTAGCGGGAGTCAGTACGAGCAGTACTTC

J: TRBJ2-7
size: -
V: TRBV12-3/TRBV12-4
D: -
CDR3: CASSWIVDEQYF
DNA: TGTGCCAGCAGTTGGATTGTGGACGAGCAGTACTTC

J: TRBJ2-6
size: -
V: TRBV15
D: TRBD1
CDR3: CASSTGTADSGANVLTF
DNA: TGTGCCTCGTCGACCGGGACAGCGGACTCTGGGGCCAACGTCCTGACTTTC

J: TRBJ1-1
size: -
V: TRBV7-9
D: -
CDR3: CASSSLGANTEAFF
DNA: TGTGCCAGCAGCTCCTTAGGGGCGAACACTGAAGCTTTCTTT

J: TRBJ1-1
size: -
V: TRBV28
D: -
CDR3: CASSFPRGRTEAFF
DNA: TGTGCCAGCAGTTTTCCCAGGGGTAGAACTGAAGCTTTCTTT

J: TRBJ2-5
size: -
V: TRBV18
D: TRBD2
CDR3: CASSPTSGGQETQYF
DNA: TGTGCCAGCTCACCGACTAGCGGGGGCCAAGAGACCCAGTACTTC

J: TRBJ1-1
size: -
V: TRBV28
D: TRBD1
CDR3: CASSPWTGANTEAFF
DNA: TGTGCCAGCAGCCCATGGACAGGGGCGAACACTGAAGCTTTCTTT

J: TRBJ1-1
size: -
V: TRBV6-5
D: -
CDR3: CASNRGEAFF
DNA: TGTGCCAGCAATAGGGGTGAAGCTTTCTTT

J: TRBJ1-2
size: -
V: TRBV5-6
D: -
CDR3: CASSSATWTELSTF
DNA: TGTGCCAGCAGCTCCGCAACATGGACAGAATTAAGCACCTTC

J: TRBJ2-7
size: -
V: TRBV13
D: -
CDR3: CASRADRKGDREQYF
DNA: TGTGCCAGCAGAGCAGATCGTAAGGGAGATAGAGAGCAGTACTTC

J: TRBJ1-4
size: -
V: TRBV6-5
D: TRBD1
CDR3: CASSLGQGNEKLFF
DNA: TGTGCCAGCAGCCTCGGACAGGGGAATGAAAAACTGTTTTTT

J: TRBJ1-1
size: -
V: TRBV7-2
D: -
CDR3: CASSWGPGRADLAFF
DNA: TGTGCCAGCAGCTGGGGTCCGGGACGGGCAGATTTAGCTTTCTTT

J: TRBJ1-1
size: -
V: TRBV12-3/TRBV12-4
D: -
CDR3: CASSYGMNTEAFF
DNA: TGTGCCAGCAGTTACGGCATGAACACTGAAGCTTTCTTT

J: TRBJ2-3
size: -
V: TRBV7-3
D: -
CDR3: CASSLGTSTDTQYF
DNA: TGTGCCAGCAGCTTAGGTACGAGCACAGATACGCAGTATTTT

J: TRBJ1-1
size: -
V: TRBV28
D: TRBD1
CDR3: CASSFSDRVGAFF
DNA: TGTGCCAGCAGTTTCTCGGACAGGGTGGGGGCTTTCTTT

J: TRBJ2-7
size: -
V: TRBV29-1
D: TRBD2
CDR3: CSARRAGGLAEQYF
DNA: TGCAGCGCCAGACGGGCGGGAGGGCTCGCCGAGCAGTACTTC

J: TRBJ1-4
size: once
V: TRBV2
D: -
CDR3: CASSYNLGEKLFF
DNA: TGTGCCAGCAGTTATAATTTGGGGGAAAAACTGTTTTTT

J: TRBJ2-2
size: -
V: TRBV28
D: TRBD1
CDR3: CASSTLRDRGNTGELFF
DNA: TGTGCCAGCAGCACCCTCCGGGACAGGGGGAACACCGGGGAGCTGTTTTTT

J: TRBJ2-2
size: -
V: TRBV5-1
D: TRBD2
CDR3: CASSYGGTVNTGELFF
DNA: TGCGCCAGCAGCTACGGGGGGACGGTGAACACCGGGGAGCTGTTTTTT

J: TRBJ2-7
size: -
V: TRBV2
D: -
CDR3: CASTRQVPTSYEQYF
DNA: TGTGCCAGCACCAGACAGGTCCCAACCTCCTACGAGCAGTACTTC

J: TRBJ2-2
size: -
V: TRBV30
D: -
CDR3: CAWSVLGVTGELFF
DNA: TGTGCCTGGAGTGTACTTGGGGTCACCGGGGAGCTGTTTTTT

J: TRBJ2-7
size: -
V: TRBV28
D: -
CDR3: CASRGLAEQYF
DNA: TGTGCCAGCAGGGGGCTGGCCGAGCAGTACTTC

J: TRBJ1-2
size: -
V: TRBV28
D: -
CDR3: CASQPGTNYGYTF
DNA: TGTGCCAGTCAGCCCGGAACTAACTATGGCTACACCTTC

J: TRBJ2-7
size: -
V: TRBV27
D: TRBD2
CDR3: CASSIAGGTTYEQYF
DNA: TGTGCCAGCAGCATAGCGGGAGGGACGACCTACGAGCAGTACTTC

J: TRBJ2-5
size: -
V: TRBV10-2
D: TRBD1
CDR3: CASSEHGQGEDETQYF
DNA: TGCGCCAGCAGTGAGCACGGACAGGGAGAGGACGAGACCCAGTACTTC

J: TRBJ1-3
size: -
V: TRBV28
D: -
CDR3: CASREQGERYTIYF
DNA: TGTGCCAGCAGAGAACAGGGTGAACGTTACACCATATATTTT

J: TRBJ1-4
size: -
V: TRBV7-9
D: -
CDR3: CASSLGRRGEKLFF
DNA: TGTGCCAGCAGCTTAGGCCGGAGGGGTGAAAAACTGTTTTTT

J: TRBJ2-1
size: -
V: TRBV24-1
D: TRBD1
CDR3: CATSDLTGGASYNEQFF
DNA: TGTGCCACCAGTGACTTAACAGGGGGCGCCTCCTACAATGAGCAGTTCTTC

J: TRBJ2-2
size: -
V: TRBV15
D: -
CDR3: CATTATGELFF
DNA: TGTGCCACCACCGCCACCGGGGAGCTGTTTTTT

J: TRBJ1-2
size: -
V: TRBV30
D: -
CDR3: CAWSEPPTYGYTF
DNA: TGTGCCTGGAGTGAGCCCCCAACCTATGGCTACACCTTC

J: TRBJ2-7
size: -
V: TRBV9
D: -
CDR3: CASSAFLLQQEDEQYF
DNA: TGTGCCAGCAGCGCTTTTTTATTGCAACAAGAGGACGAGCAGTACTTC

J: TRBJ2-1
size: -
V: TRBV7-8
D: -
CDR3: CASRPDYPTYNEQFF
DNA: TGTGCCAGCAGACCGGACTACCCGACCTACAATGAGCAGTTCTTC

J: TRBJ1-1
size: -
V: TRBV7-3
D: -
CDR3: CASSEGMVGSTEAFF
DNA: TGTGCCAGCAGCGAGGGGATGGTAGGAAGCACTGAAGCTTTCTTT

J: TRBJ1-1
size: -
V: TRBV12-2
D: -
CDR3: CASRLVGGQGAEAFF
DNA: TGTGCAAGTCGCTTAGTGGGGGGACAGGGTGCTGAAGCTTTCTTT

J: TRBJ1-1
size: once
V: TRBV28
D: -
CDR3: CASRYRTEAFF
DNA: TGTGCCAGCAGGTATAGGACTGAAGCTTTCTTT

J: TRBJ1-1
size: -
V: TRBV30
D: TRBD1
CDR3: CAWSPRQGYTEAFF
DNA: TGTGCCTGGAGTCCTAGACAGGGCTACACTGAAGCTTTCTTT

J: TRBJ1-3
size: -
V: TRBV5-1
D: -
CDR3: CASSLESGLGTIYF
DNA: TGCGCCAGCAGCTTGGAGTCAGGGTTAGGTACCATATATTTT

J: TRBJ2-1
size: -
V: TRBV5-3
D: -
CDR3: CARRPDCNEQFF
DNA: TGTGCCAGAAGACCGGACTGCAATGAGCAGTTCTTC

J: TRBJ2-7
size: -
V: TRBV20-1
D: -
CDR3: CSALEYEQYF
DNA: TGCAGTGCTTTAGAATACGAGCAGTACTTC

J: TRBJ1-5
size: once
V: TRBV9
D: TRBD1
CDR3: CASSAGTGGRQPQHF
DNA: TGTGCCAGCAGCGCTGGGACAGGGGGCAGGCAGCCCCAGCATTTT

J: TRBJ2-7
size: -
V: TRBV6-1
D: -
CDR3: CASSEGIYEQYF
DNA: TGTGCCAGCAGTGAAGGGATCTACGAGCAGTACTTC

J: TRBJ2-5
size: -
V: TRBV24-1
D: -
CDR3: CATRRLQETQYF
DNA: TGTGCCACCAGGCGTCTCCAAGAGACCCAGTACTTC

J: TRBJ2-2
size: -
V: TRBV2
D: -
CDR3: CASSPGTLNTGELFF
DNA: TGTGCCAGCAGCCCCGGGACACTTAACACCGGGGAGCTGTTTTTT

J: TRBJ2-7
size: few
V: TRBV5-1
D: -
CDR3: CASSLNYEQYF
DNA: TGCGCCAGCAGCTTGAACTACGAGCAGTACTTC

J: TRBJ1-4
size: -
V: TRBV7-3
D: -
CDR3: CASSPGDRDNEKLFF
DNA: TGTGCCAGCAGCCCCGGTGATAGGGATAATGAAAAACTGTTTTTT

J: TRBJ2-7
size: -
V: TRBV10-1
D: TRBD1
CDR3: CASSASGTDYEQYF
DNA: TGCGCCAGCAGTGCTTCTGGGACAGACTACGAGCAGTACTTC

J: TRBJ1-4
size: -
V: TRBV2
D: -
CDR3: CASSPVKGVFF
DNA: TGTGCCAGCAGTCCGGTAAAAGGGGTGTTTTTT

J: TRBJ2-7
size: -
V: TRBV7-2
D: -
CDR3: CASSLAGRTGEQYF
DNA: TGTGCCAGCAGCTTAGCCGGTCGGACGGGCGAGCAGTACTTC

J: TRBJ1-6
size: -
V: TRBV3-1/TRBV3-2
D: -
CDR3: CASSPAVLGNSPLHF
DNA: TGTGCCAGCAGCCCCGCCGTCCTGGGGAATTCACCCCTCCACTTT

J: TRBJ2-7
size: -
V: TRBV6-1
D: -
CDR3: CASSEGVRYNSYEQYF
DNA: TGTGCCAGCAGTGAAGGAGTCAGGTATAACTCCTACGAGCAGTACTTC

J: TRBJ2-6
size: -
V: TRBV28
D: -
CDR3: CASSLWTSGANVLTF
DNA: TGTGCCAGCAGTTTATGGACCTCTGGGGCCAACGTCCTGACTTTC

J: TRBJ2-1
size: -
V: TRBV6-5
D: -
CDR3: CASSPVRGYNEQFF
DNA: TGTGCCAGCAGCCCCGTCCGGGGCTACAATGAGCAGTTCTTC

J: TRBJ1-5
size: -
V: TRBV19
D: -
CDR3: CASSIRLGSSVPQHF
DNA: TGTGCCAGTAGTATTAGGCTGGGTAGTTCTGTGCCCCAGCATTTT